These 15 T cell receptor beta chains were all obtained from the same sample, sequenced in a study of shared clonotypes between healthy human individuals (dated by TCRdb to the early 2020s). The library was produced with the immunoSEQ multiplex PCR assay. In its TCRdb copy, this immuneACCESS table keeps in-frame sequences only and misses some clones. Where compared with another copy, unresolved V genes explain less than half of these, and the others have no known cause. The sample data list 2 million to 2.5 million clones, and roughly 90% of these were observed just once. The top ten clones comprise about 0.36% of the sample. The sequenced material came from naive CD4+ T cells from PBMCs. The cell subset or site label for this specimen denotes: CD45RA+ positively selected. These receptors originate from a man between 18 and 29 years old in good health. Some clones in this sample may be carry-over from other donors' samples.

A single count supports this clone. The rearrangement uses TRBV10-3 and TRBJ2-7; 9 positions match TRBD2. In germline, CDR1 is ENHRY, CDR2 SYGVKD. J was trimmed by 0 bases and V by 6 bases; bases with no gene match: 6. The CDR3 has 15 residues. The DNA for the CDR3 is TGTGCCATCAGAGATAGCGGGAGCGTCTCCTACGAGCAGTACTTC. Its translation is CAIRDSGSVSYEQYF.

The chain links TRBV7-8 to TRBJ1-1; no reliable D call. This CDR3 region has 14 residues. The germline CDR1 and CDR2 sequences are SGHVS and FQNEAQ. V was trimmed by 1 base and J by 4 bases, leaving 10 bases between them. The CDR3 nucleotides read TGTGCCAGCAGCTTAGGGATAGGGATCACTGAAGCTTTCTTT. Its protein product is CASSLGIGITEAFF.

CDR3 bases: TGTGCCAGCAGCCTATTGACAGGAGGAGGGGTGGGCGAGACCCAGTACTTC. Protein sequence: CASSLLTGGGVGETQYF. The chain couples TRBV14 to TRBJ2-5; the D gene could be TRBD1 or TRBD2 (6 bases each). Germline assignment: CDR1 SGHDN and CDR2 FVKESK. V shed 4 bases and J shed 5 bases, with 23 bases lying between them. This CDR3 contains 17 residues.

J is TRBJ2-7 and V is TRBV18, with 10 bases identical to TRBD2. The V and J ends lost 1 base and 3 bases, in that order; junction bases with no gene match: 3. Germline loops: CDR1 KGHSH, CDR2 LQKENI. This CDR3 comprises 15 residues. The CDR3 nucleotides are TGTGCCAGCTCACCACAGCGGGAGGGCCTCTACGAGCAGTACTTC. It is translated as CASSPQREGLYEQYF.

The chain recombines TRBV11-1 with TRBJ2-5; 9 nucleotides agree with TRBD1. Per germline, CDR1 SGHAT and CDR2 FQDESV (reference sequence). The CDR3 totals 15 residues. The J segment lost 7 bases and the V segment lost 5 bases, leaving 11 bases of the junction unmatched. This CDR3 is CASSPRDRAFGTQYF. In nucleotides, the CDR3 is TGTGCCAGCAGCCCCCGGGACAGGGCATTCGGGACCCAGTACTTC.

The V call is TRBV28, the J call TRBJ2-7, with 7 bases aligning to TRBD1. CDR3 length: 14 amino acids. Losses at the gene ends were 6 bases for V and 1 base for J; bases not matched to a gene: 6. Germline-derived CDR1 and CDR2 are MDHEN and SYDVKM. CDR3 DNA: TGTGCCAGCAGGCCGCGACAGGGATCCTACGAGCAGTACTTC. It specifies CASRPRQGSYEQYF.

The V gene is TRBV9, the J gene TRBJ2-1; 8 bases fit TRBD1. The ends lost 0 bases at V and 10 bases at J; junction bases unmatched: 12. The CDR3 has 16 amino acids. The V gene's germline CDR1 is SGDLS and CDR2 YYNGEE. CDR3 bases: TGTGCCAGCAGCGTAGTGAGCCAGGGGGCTATATACGAGCAGTTCTTC. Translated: CASSVVSQGAIYEQFF.

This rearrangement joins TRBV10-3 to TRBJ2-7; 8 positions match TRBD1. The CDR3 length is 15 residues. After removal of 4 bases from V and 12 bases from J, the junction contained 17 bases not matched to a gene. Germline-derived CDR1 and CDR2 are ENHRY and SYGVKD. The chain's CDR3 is CAISASRDRPFPAYF. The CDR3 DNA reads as TGTGCCATCAGTGCTTCTCGGGACAGGCCATTCCCGGCGTACTTC.

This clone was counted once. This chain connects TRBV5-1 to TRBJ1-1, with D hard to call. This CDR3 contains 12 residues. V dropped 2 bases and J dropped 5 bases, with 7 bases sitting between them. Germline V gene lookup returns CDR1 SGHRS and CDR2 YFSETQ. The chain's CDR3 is CASSFEGTEAFF. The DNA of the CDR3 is TGCGCCAGCAGCTTTGAGGGAACTGAAGCTTTCTTT.

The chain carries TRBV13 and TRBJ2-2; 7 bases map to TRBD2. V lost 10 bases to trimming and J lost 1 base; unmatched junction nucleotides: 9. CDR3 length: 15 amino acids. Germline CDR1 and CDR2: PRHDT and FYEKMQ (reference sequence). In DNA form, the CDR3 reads TGTGCCACTCTACGGGGGGTGCAGAACACCGGGGAGCTGTTTTTT. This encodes CATLRGVQNTGELFF.

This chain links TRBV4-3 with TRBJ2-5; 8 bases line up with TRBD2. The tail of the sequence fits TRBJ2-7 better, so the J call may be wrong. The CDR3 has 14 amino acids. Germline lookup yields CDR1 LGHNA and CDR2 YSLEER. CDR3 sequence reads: CASSLGGGHDEQYF. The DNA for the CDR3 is TGCGCCAGCAGCCTCGGGGGGGGGCACGACGAGCAGTACTTC.

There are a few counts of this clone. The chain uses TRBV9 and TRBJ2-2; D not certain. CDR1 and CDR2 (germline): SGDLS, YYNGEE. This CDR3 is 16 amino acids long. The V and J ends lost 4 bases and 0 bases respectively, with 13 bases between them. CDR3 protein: CASSPRTFPNTGELFF. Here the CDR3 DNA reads TGTGCCAGCAGCCCGAGGACCTTCCCGAACACCGGGGAGCTGTTTTTT.

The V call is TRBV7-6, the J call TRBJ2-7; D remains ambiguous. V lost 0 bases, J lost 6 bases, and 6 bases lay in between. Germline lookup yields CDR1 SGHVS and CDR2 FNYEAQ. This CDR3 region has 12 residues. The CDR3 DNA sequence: TGTGCCAGCAGCTTAGCGTTGGGCGAGCAGTACTTC. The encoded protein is CASSLALGEQYF.

The chain's CDR3 is CASSNDRYQPQHF. As DNA, the CDR3 is TGTGCCAGCAGTAACGACAGGTATCAGCCCCAGCATTTT. The chain is built from TRBV6-5 and TRBJ1-5, with D maybe TRBD1 (6 bases). Deletions cut 5 bases from V and 5 bases from J, with 10 bases between. Germline V lookup: CDR1 MNHEY, CDR2 SVGAGI. The CDR3 has 13 amino acids.

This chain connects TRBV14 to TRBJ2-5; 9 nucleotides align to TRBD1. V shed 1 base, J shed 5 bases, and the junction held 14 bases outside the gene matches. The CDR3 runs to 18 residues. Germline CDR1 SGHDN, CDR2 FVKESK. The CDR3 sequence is CASSQGFLSYRGHETQYF. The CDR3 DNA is TGTGCCAGCAGCCAAGGGTTTTTGTCATACAGGGGGCACGAGACCCAGTACTTC.